A selection of T cell receptor beta chains follows, all from one sample in a study of blood T cell repertoires in COVID-19. Some clones are missing from TCRdb's copy, which holds only in-frame ones; the method was immunoSEQ multiplex PCR. The sample has about 260,000 clones; 70% to 90% are singletons. Sequenced material: PBMCs or T cells enriched from blood (not recorded which). The receptor source for this set is a middle-aged woman with acute COVID-19. CDR3s include the opening cysteine and the closing phenylalanine or tryptophan. Each record gives: V gene, J gene, clone size, D gene, CDR3 length, CDR3 DNA, CDR3 protein. A D gene is named only where the DNA matches it firmly. A row's size may be missing; if present it is once, few, many or a size class.

V gene: TRBV19
J gene: TRBJ1-1
clone size: NA
D gene: NA
CDR3 length: 15
CDR3 DNA: TGTGCCAGTAGTGCAACCGGGACACTGAACACTGAAGCTTTCTTT
CDR3 protein: CASSATGTLNTEAFF

V gene: TRBV11-2
J gene: TRBJ2-1
clone size: NA
D gene: NA
CDR3 length: 15
CDR3 DNA: TGTGCCAGCAGCTTTTCGGGAGCATCGCACAATGAGCAGTTCTTC
CDR3 protein: CASSFSGASHNEQFF

V gene: TRBV9
J gene: TRBJ2-6
clone size: NA
D gene: NA
CDR3 length: 17
CDR3 DNA: TGTGCCAGCAGCGTACAGGGTCCTGGCTCTGGGGCCAACGTCCTGACTTTC
CDR3 protein: CASSVQGPGSGANVLTF

V gene: TRBV7-9
J gene: TRBJ1-1
clone size: NA
D gene: NA
CDR3 length: 15
CDR3 DNA: TGTGCCAGCAGCTTCGTAGGAGTACGGGACACTGAAGCTTTCTTT
CDR3 protein: CASSFVGVRDTEAFF

V gene: TRBV29-1
J gene: TRBJ2-5
clone size: NA
D gene: NA
CDR3 length: 12
CDR3 DNA: TGCAGCGTTGACGAGCAAGAAGAGACCCAGTACTTC
CDR3 protein: CSVDEQEETQYF

V gene: TRBV3-1/TRBV3-2
J gene: TRBJ2-1
clone size: NA
D gene: TRBD2
CDR3 length: 15
CDR3 DNA: TGTGCCAGCAGCCCGGGACTAGCGGGAAGCAATGAGCAGTTCTTC
CDR3 protein: CASSPGLAGSNEQFF

V gene: TRBV14
J gene: TRBJ1-1
clone size: few
D gene: NA
CDR3 length: 15
CDR3 DNA: TGTGCCAGCAGCCATCGTCAGGGGAGGAACACTGAAGCTTTCTTT
CDR3 protein: CASSHRQGRNTEAFF

V gene: TRBV14
J gene: TRBJ1-3
clone size: few
D gene: NA
CDR3 length: 17
CDR3 DNA: TGTGCCAGCAGCGGACGGACCTTAGCGGGCTCTGGAAACACCATATATTTT
CDR3 protein: CASSGRTLAGSGNTIYF

V gene: TRBV5-5
J gene: TRBJ2-1
clone size: NA
D gene: NA
CDR3 length: 14
CDR3 DNA: TGTGCCAGCAGCTTTCGGCCAGGGGACAATGAGCAGTTCTTC
CDR3 protein: CASSFRPGDNEQFF

V gene: TRBV5-5
J gene: TRBJ1-2
clone size: NA
D gene: NA
CDR3 length: 13
CDR3 DNA: TGTGCCAGCAGCCCCGACAGGTTATATGGCTACACCTTC
CDR3 protein: CASSPDRLYGYTF

V gene: TRBV30
J gene: TRBJ2-1
clone size: NA
D gene: NA
CDR3 length: 13
CDR3 DNA: TGTGCCCAACGACAGGTCTTCTACAATGAGCAGTTCTTC
CDR3 protein: CAQRQVFYNEQFF

V gene: TRBV6-1
J gene: TRBJ2-3
clone size: once
D gene: NA
CDR3 length: 14
CDR3 DNA: TGTGCCAGCAGTGAAGCGAGGGTTAGAGATACGCAGTATTTT
CDR3 protein: CASSEARVRDTQYF

V gene: TRBV25-1
J gene: TRBJ2-1
clone size: NA
D gene: NA
CDR3 length: 12
CDR3 DNA: TGTGCCAGCGGGAGTCCAAACAATGAGCAGTTCTTC
CDR3 protein: CASGSPNNEQFF

V gene: TRBV5-6
J gene: TRBJ2-5
clone size: once
D gene: NA
CDR3 length: 14
CDR3 DNA: TGTGCCAGCAGCCTAAGCGGGTTAGAAGAGACCCAGTACTTC
CDR3 protein: CASSLSGLEETQYF

V gene: TRBV30
J gene: TRBJ2-5
clone size: NA
D gene: NA
CDR3 length: 13
CDR3 DNA: TGTGCCTGGAGTTCAGGCCTCGTCTCAACCCAGTACTTC
CDR3 protein: CAWSSGLVSTQYF

V gene: TRBV7-2
J gene: TRBJ2-6
clone size: NA
D gene: NA
CDR3 length: 17
CDR3 DNA: TGTGCCAGCACAGGGCTTGGCTTCCGCTCTGGGGCCAACGTCCTGACTTTC
CDR3 protein: CASTGLGFRSGANVLTF

V gene: TRBV9
J gene: TRBJ2-2
clone size: NA
D gene: NA
CDR3 length: 15
CDR3 DNA: TGTGCCAGCAGCGTAGTCGGCGGGGTTCCCGGGGAGCTGTTTTTT
CDR3 protein: CASSVVGGVPGELFF

V gene: TRBV9
J gene: TRBJ1-1
clone size: few
D gene: TRBD1
CDR3 length: 13
CDR3 DNA: TGTGCCAGCAGCGAGACAGGGATGACTGAAGCTTTCTTT
CDR3 protein: CASSETGMTEAFF

V gene: TRBV20-1
J gene: TRBJ1-2
clone size: NA
D gene: TRBD1
CDR3 length: 11
CDR3 DNA: TGCAGTGCCCAGGGGGCTCATGGCTACACCTTC
CDR3 protein: CSAQGAHGYTF

V gene: TRBV14
J gene: TRBJ2-5
clone size: NA
D gene: NA
CDR3 length: 13
CDR3 DNA: TGTGCCAGCAGCCAATGGGCTGAAGAGACCCAGTACTTC
CDR3 protein: CASSQWAEETQYF

V gene: TRBV6-5
J gene: TRBJ2-7
clone size: NA
D gene: TRBD2
CDR3 length: 13
CDR3 DNA: TGTGCCAGCAGGCTAGCGGTAAAATACGAGCAGTACTTC
CDR3 protein: CASRLAVKYEQYF

V gene: TRBV11-3
J gene: TRBJ1-1
clone size: NA
D gene: NA
CDR3 length: 14
CDR3 DNA: TGTGCCAGCAGCTTAGGGGGCGATCGCACTGAAGCTTTCTTT
CDR3 protein: CASSLGGDRTEAFF

V gene: TRBV7-2
J gene: TRBJ1-3
clone size: NA
D gene: NA
CDR3 length: 13
CDR3 DNA: TGTGCCAGCAGCTTAGCCAGTTTTAACACCATATATTTT
CDR3 protein: CASSLASFNTIYF

V gene: TRBV18
J gene: TRBJ2-1
clone size: NA
D gene: TRBD2
CDR3 length: 17
CDR3 DNA: TGTGCCAGCTCCCCGACTAGCGGGAGGGAAAAAATGGTTGAGCAGTTCTTC
CDR3 protein: CASSPTSGREKMVEQFF

V gene: TRBV5-1
J gene: TRBJ2-3
clone size: NA
D gene: TRBD1
CDR3 length: 16
CDR3 DNA: TGCGCCAGCAGCCTCCGGGACAGGGGGGACGGAGATACGCAGTATTTT
CDR3 protein: CASSLRDRGDGDTQYF

V gene: TRBV19
J gene: TRBJ1-2
clone size: NA
D gene: TRBD1
CDR3 length: 14
CDR3 DNA: TGTGCCAGTAGTTTTGGGGACAGCGATTATGGCTACACCTTC
CDR3 protein: CASSFGDSDYGYTF

V gene: TRBV28
J gene: TRBJ2-7
clone size: NA
D gene: NA
CDR3 length: 17
CDR3 DNA: TGTGCCAGCAGTTTAGGTGGCAGGGGAGGGCCCGACTACGAGCAGTACTTC
CDR3 protein: CASSLGGRGGPDYEQYF

V gene: TRBV7-8
J gene: TRBJ2-1
clone size: NA
D gene: TRBD2
CDR3 length: 14
CDR3 DNA: TGTGCCAGCAGCCGTGGACTAGCGGGAGATGAGCAGTTCTTC
CDR3 protein: CASSRGLAGDEQFF

V gene: TRBV6-2/TRBV6-3
J gene: TRBJ1-2
clone size: few
D gene: NA
CDR3 length: 14
CDR3 DNA: TGTGCCAGCAGTTACTACCCAGGCAAGAATGGCTACACCTTC
CDR3 protein: CASSYYPGKNGYTF

V gene: TRBV18
J gene: TRBJ2-1
clone size: NA
D gene: TRBD2
CDR3 length: 17
CDR3 DNA: TGTGCCAGCTCACCCATACCAACTAGCGGGGATTACAATGAGCAGTTCTTC
CDR3 protein: CASSPIPTSGDYNEQFF

V gene: TRBV5-4
J gene: TRBJ1-2
clone size: NA
D gene: TRBD1
CDR3 length: 15
CDR3 DNA: TGTGCCAGCAGCTTGGGGACAGGGGGCGACTATGGCTACACCTTC
CDR3 protein: CASSLGTGGDYGYTF

V gene: TRBV5-1
J gene: TRBJ2-3
clone size: NA
D gene: TRBD2
CDR3 length: 15
CDR3 DNA: TGCGCCAGCAGCTGGTTAGGACTAGCGGGAGATACGCAGTATTTT
CDR3 protein: CASSWLGLAGDTQYF

V gene: TRBV25-1
J gene: TRBJ1-1
clone size: NA
D gene: NA
CDR3 length: 11
CDR3 DNA: TGTGCCAGCAGTGATCAGAAAGAAGCTTTCTTT
CDR3 protein: CASSDQKEAFF

V gene: TRBV6-5
J gene: TRBJ2-1
clone size: NA
D gene: NA
CDR3 length: 16
CDR3 DNA: TGTGCCAGCAGTTATCATGGAGCCCAGAGAGACAATGAGCAGTTCTTC
CDR3 protein: CASSYHGAQRDNEQFF

V gene: TRBV29-1
J gene: TRBJ1-1
clone size: once
D gene: NA
CDR3 length: 11
CDR3 DNA: TGCAGCGTTGAAGACGGGTTTGAAGCTTTCTTT
CDR3 protein: CSVEDGFEAFF

V gene: TRBV5-1
J gene: TRBJ2-1
clone size: NA
D gene: TRBD2
CDR3 length: 15
CDR3 DNA: TGCGCCAGCAGGCCCGGGACTAGCGGATTCAATGAGCAGTTCTTC
CDR3 protein: CASRPGTSGFNEQFF

V gene: TRBV19
J gene: TRBJ1-2
clone size: NA
D gene: TRBD1
CDR3 length: 18
CDR3 DNA: TGTGCCAGTACCGCATGGGTCACGACAACAGGGGGCTTCGATGGCTACACCTTC
CDR3 protein: CASTAWVTTTGGFDGYTF

V gene: TRBV19
J gene: TRBJ1-1
clone size: NA
D gene: TRBD1
CDR3 length: 14
CDR3 DNA: TGTGCCAGTACTGACAGGGCCGAGAGCACTGAAGCTTTCTTT
CDR3 protein: CASTDRAESTEAFF

V gene: TRBV28
J gene: TRBJ2-7
clone size: NA
D gene: TRBD1
CDR3 length: 15
CDR3 DNA: TGTGCCAGCAGTCCCTTTGCAGGGGGCAGGCACGAGCAGTACTTC
CDR3 protein: CASSPFAGGRHEQYF

V gene: TRBV11-3
J gene: TRBJ2-5
clone size: NA
D gene: NA
CDR3 length: 15
CDR3 DNA: TGTGCCAGCAGCTTAGATTCGGGGGGCAAAGAGACCCAGTACTTC
CDR3 protein: CASSLDSGGKETQYF

V gene: TRBV19
J gene: TRBJ2-3
clone size: NA
D gene: NA
CDR3 length: 15
CDR3 DNA: TGTGCCAGTAGCCAGGGACTCAACAAAGGGGATACGCAGTATTTT
CDR3 protein: CASSQGLNKGDTQYF

V gene: TRBV30
J gene: TRBJ2-6
clone size: NA
D gene: NA
CDR3 length: 15
CDR3 DNA: TGTGCCTGGTCCAGCGGGCCCTCTGGGGCCAACGTCCTGACTTTC
CDR3 protein: CAWSSGPSGANVLTF

V gene: TRBV6-1
J gene: TRBJ1-5
clone size: NA
D gene: NA
CDR3 length: 12
CDR3 DNA: TGTGCCAGCAGTGACAGGGGCCAGCCCCAGCATTTT
CDR3 protein: CASSDRGQPQHF

V gene: TRBV7-7
J gene: TRBJ2-1
clone size: NA
D gene: TRBD2
CDR3 length: 15
CDR3 DNA: TGTGCTAGCAGCATCGGGACTAGTATCTACAATGAGCAGTTCTTC
CDR3 protein: CASSIGTSIYNEQFF